These T cell receptor beta chains were read from a single sample in a study of identical twins. TCRdb independently ran MiXCR on the 5' RACE reads; one entry per CDR3 protein. The sample has some 1,700,000 distinct CDR3 sequences, about 32% seen once. Sequenced: cord blood. Every receptor here comes from a newborn girl in good health. CDR3s leave out the opening cysteine and the closing phenylalanine or tryptophan. Size values are once, few and many counts, or a class for expanded clones, and some rows have none.

>TRBJ2-6|few|TRBV27
ARKESGANVLT
>TRBJ2-1|.|TRBV20-1
SVLAWEQF
>.|.|TRBV27
ASSNTGKGYEQY
>TRBJ1-2|.|TRBV27
ASSMAHQETQYFGPGTHYGYT
>TRBJ2-1|many|TRBV5-1
ASRMVYRGRNEQF
>TRBJ1-5|.|TRBV25-1
ASSESGQYQPQH
>TRBJ1-2|once|TRBV7-2
ASSLVGDGSNYGHT
>TRBJ2-1|.|TRBV24-1
ATSDPASGVSYNEQF
>TRBJ2-1|few|TRBV4-2
ASSQSPSGTEPYNEQF
>TRBJ2-1|few|TRBV20-1
SARRAGGNNEQF
>TRBJ1-2|.|TRBV20-1
GGTGEGSGYT
>TRBJ2-2|.|TRBV29-1
SVARVNTGELF
>TRBJ1-6|.|TRBV30
AWTGQGTYNSPLH
>TRBJ2-3|few|TRBV28
ASSSRGGTRTDTQY
>TRBJ2-4|few|TRBV21-1
ASSNFRTSGRSIAKNIQY
>TRBJ2-1|.|TRBV24-1
ATSDFGQGVYNEQF
>TRBJ2-5|.|TRBV20-1
SAREGHLGQETQY
>TRBJ2-7|.|TRBV9
ASSVVPSATYEQY
>TRBJ2-7|.|TRBV7-7
ASSLTALHEQY
>TRBJ2-4|few|TRBV27
ASSFEGANIQY
>TRBJ1-6|few|TRBV25-1
ASSESGGSYNSPLH
>TRBJ1-1|few|TRBV6-6
ASSPGTASRAF
>TRBJ2-7|.|TRBV5-1
ASSLVNGGEQY
>TRBJ2-1|.|TRBV5-1
ASSLASSGSGNEQF
>TRBJ2-3|.|TRBV4-2
ASSQDNLDTQY
>TRBJ2-7|.|TRBV20-1
SASGTPTYEQY
>TRBJ1-1|.|TRBV11-3
ASSSSPSSTEAF
>TRBJ2-3|.|TRBV9
ASSVGPSGSGDTQY
>TRBJ2-3|few|TRBV10-1
ASSESLAGGTDTQY
>TRBJ1-5|.|TRBV25-1
ASSESRTGALSNQPQH
>TRBJ2-4|.|TRBV2
ASSAGRAKNIQY
>TRBJ1-2|.|TRBV4-2
ASSQAREGYGYT
>TRBJ2-7|few|TRBV20-1
SARDYRRNSEQY
>TRBJ2-7|.|TRBV13
ASSLGSIARSYEQY
>TRBJ1-2|few|TRBV29-1
SVGKGVDGYT
>TRBJ1-2|.|TRBV29-1
SVDPATPRYGYT
>TRBJ1-2|.|TRBV24-1
ATSDLRQGSIYGYT
>TRBJ2-5|.|TRBV20-1
SARVTGSMETQY
>TRBJ2-7|few|TRBV5-4
ASSLGRHNEQY
>TRBJ2-3|.|TRBV19
ASSKDQHLGDTQY
>TRBJ2-1|.|TRBV28
ASIGAGNNEQF
>TRBJ2-1|once|TRBV27
ASSRPFLSEQF
>TRBJ2-7|few|TRBV10-2
ASKLPGGEQY
>TRBJ1-6|few|TRBV3-1
ASSRTGGNLPLH
>TRBJ2-2|.|TRBV20-1
SARERRRGELF
>TRBJ1-5|.|TRBV12-3/TRBV12-4
ASSSGQPSNQPQH
>TRBJ1-1|.|TRBV12-3/TRBV12-4
ASSPKGGTGRMNTEAF
>TRBJ2-3|many|TRBV9
ASSAGSTDTQY
>TRBJ1-2|.|TRBV5-6
ASSIGSYYYGYT
>TRBJ1-5|.|TRBV2
ASSSPGHRNQPQH
>.|.|TRBV29-1
SVETSGSSYNEQY
>TRBJ1-5|.|TRBV2
ASRAYGNQPQH
>TRBJ2-3|once|TRBV5-1
ASSLGGVGADTQY
>TRBJ1-1|.|TRBV9
ASSVGGTMNTEAF